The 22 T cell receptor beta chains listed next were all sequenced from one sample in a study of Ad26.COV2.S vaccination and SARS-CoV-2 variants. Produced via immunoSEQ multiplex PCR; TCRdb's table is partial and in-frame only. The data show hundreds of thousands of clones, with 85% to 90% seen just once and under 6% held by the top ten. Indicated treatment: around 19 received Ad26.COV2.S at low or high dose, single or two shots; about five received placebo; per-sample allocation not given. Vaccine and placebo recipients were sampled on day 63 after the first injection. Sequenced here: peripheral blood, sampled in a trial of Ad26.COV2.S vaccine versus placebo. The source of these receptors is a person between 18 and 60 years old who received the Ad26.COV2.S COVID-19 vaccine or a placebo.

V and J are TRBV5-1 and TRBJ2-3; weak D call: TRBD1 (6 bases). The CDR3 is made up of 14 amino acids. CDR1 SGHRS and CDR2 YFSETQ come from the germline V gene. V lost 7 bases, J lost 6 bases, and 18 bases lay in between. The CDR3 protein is CASSGAYSRDTQYF. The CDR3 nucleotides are TGCGCCAGCTCAGGGGCCTACTCCAGGGATACGCAGTATTTT.

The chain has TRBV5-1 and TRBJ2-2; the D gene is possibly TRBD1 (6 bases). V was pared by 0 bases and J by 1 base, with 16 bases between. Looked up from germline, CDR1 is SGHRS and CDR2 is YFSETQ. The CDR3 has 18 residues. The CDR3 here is CASSLERNRAQNTGELFF. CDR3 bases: TGCGCCAGCAGCTTGGAACGTAACAGGGCCCAGAACACCGGGGAGCTGTTTTTT. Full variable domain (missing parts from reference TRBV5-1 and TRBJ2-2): KAGVTQTPRYLIKTRGQQVTLSCSPISGHRSVSWYQQTPGQGLQFLFEYFSETQRNKGNFPGRFSGRQFSNSRSEMNVSTLELGDSALYLCASSLERNRAQNTGELFFGEGSRLTVL.

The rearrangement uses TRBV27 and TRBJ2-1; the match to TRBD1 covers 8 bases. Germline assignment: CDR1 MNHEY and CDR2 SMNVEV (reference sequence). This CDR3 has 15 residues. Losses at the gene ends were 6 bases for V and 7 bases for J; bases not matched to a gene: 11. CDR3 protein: CASRRTGQASNEQFF. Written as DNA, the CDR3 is TGTGCCAGCAGACGGACGGGACAGGCTAGTAATGAGCAGTTCTTC.

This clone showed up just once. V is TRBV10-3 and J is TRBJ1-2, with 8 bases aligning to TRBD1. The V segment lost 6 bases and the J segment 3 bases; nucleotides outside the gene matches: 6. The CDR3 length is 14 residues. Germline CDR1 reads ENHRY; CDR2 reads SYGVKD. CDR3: CAIRGTGSDYGYTF. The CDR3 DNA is TGTGCCATCAGGGGGACAGGATCGGACTATGGCTACACCTTC.

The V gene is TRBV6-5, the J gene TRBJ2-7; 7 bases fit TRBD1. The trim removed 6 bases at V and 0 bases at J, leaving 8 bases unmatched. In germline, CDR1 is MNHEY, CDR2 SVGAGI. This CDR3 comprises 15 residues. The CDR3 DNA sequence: TGTGCCAGCAGCCAGCTACAGGGGAGCTCCTACGAGCAGTACTTC. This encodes CASSQLQGSSYEQYF.

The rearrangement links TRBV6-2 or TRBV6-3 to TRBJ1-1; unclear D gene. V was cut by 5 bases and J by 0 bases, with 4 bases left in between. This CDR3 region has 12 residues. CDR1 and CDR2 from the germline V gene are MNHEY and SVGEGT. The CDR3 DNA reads TGTGCCAGCAGTCGACTGAACACTGAAGCTTTCTTT. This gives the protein CASSRLNTEAFF.

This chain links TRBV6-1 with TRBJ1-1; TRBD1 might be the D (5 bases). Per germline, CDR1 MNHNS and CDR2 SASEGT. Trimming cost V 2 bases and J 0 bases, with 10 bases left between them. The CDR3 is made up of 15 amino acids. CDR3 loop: CASSEQPGLNTEAFF. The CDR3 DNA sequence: TGTGCCAGCAGTGAACAACCGGGGCTGAACACTGAAGCTTTCTTT.

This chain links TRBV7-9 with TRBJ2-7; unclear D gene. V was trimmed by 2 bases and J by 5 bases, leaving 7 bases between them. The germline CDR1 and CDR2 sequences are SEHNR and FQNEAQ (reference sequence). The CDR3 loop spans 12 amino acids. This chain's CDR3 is CASSLWQNEQYF. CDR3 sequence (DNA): TGTGCCAGCAGCTTATGGCAGAACGAGCAGTACTTC.

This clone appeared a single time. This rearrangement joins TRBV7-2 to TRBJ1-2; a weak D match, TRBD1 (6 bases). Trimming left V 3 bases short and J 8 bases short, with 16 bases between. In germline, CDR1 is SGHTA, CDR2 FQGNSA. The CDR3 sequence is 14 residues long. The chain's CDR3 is CASSFRDNLGGYTF. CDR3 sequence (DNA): TGTGCCAGCAGCTTCCGGGACAACCTAGGGGGCTACACCTTC.

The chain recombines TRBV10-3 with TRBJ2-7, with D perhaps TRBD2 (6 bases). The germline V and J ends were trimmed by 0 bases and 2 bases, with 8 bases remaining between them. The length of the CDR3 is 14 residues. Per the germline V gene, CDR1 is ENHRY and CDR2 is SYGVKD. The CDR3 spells CAISESWGAYEQYF. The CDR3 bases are TGTGCCATCAGTGAGTCGTGGGGGGCCTACGAGCAGTACTTC.

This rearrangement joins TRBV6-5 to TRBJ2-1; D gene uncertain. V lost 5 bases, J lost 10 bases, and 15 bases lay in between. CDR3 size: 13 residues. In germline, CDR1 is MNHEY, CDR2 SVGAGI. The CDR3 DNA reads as TGTGCCAGCAGTAAATCTAGAAGCAACGAGCAGTTCTTC. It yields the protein CASSKSRSNEQFF.

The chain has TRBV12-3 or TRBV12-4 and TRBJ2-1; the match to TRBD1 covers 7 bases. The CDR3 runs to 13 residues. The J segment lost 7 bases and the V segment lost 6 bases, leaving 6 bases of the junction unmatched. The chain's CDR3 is CASRTSTGNEQFF. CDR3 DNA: TGTGCCAGCAGGACTTCGACAGGGAATGAGCAGTTCTTC.

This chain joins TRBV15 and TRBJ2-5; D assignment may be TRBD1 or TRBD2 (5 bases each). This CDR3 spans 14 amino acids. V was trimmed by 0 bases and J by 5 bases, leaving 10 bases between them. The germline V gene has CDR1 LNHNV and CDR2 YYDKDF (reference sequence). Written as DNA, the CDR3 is TGTGCCACCAGCAGAGATCGGGGCCTGGAGACCCAGTACTTC. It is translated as CATSRDRGLETQYF.

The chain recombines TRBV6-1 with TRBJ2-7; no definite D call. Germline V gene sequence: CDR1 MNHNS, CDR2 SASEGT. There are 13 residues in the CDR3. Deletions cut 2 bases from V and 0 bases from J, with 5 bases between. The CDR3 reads CASSESHSYEQYF. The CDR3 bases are TGTGCCAGCAGTGAATCACACTCCTACGAGCAGTACTTC.

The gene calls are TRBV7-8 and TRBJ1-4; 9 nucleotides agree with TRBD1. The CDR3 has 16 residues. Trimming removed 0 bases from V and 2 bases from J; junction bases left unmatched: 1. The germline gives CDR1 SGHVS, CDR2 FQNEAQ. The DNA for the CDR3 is TGTGCCAGCAGCTTAGCTACAGGGGGCACTAATGAAAAACTGTTTTTT. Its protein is CASSLATGGTNEKLFF. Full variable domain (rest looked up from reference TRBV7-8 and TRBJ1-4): GAGVSQSPRYKVAKRGQDVALRCDPISGHVSLFWYQQALGQGPEFLTYFQNEAQLDKSGLPSDRFFAERPEGSVSTLKIQRTQQEDSAVYLCASSLATGGTNEKLFFGSGTQLSVL.

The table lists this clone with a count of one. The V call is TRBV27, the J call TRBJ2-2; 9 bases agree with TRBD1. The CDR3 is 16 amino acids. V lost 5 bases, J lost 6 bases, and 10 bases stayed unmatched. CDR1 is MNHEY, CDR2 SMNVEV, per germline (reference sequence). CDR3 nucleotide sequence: TGTGCCAGCAGTCCCCAGTGGACAGGGGTTCCCGGGGAGCTGTTTTTT. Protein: CASSPQWTGVPGELFF.

The chain's CDR3 is CASSLAGKNTEAFF. CDR3 sequence (DNA): TGTGCCAGCAGTTTAGCGGGGAAGAACACTGAAGCTTTCTTT. The V call is TRBV27, the J call TRBJ1-1, with D uncertain. Germline V gene data show CDR1 as MNHEY and CDR2 as SMNVEV (reference sequence). The ends were cut back, 2 bases at V and 1 base at J, with 8 bases in the middle. The CDR3 runs 14 residues.

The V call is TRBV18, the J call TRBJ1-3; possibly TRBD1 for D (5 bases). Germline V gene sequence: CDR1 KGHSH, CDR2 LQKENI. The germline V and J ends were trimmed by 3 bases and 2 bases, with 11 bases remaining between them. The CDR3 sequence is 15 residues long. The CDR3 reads CASSPVAGTGNTIYF. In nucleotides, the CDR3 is TGTGCCAGCTCACCCGTCGCAGGGACTGGAAACACCATATATTTT.

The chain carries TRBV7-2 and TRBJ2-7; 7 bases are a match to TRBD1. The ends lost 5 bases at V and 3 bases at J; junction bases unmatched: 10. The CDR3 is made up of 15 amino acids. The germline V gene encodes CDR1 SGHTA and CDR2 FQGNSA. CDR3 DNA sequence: TGTGCCAGCAGCAAGGACAGGACCAGCCTCTACGAGCAGTACTTC. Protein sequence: CASSKDRTSLYEQYF.

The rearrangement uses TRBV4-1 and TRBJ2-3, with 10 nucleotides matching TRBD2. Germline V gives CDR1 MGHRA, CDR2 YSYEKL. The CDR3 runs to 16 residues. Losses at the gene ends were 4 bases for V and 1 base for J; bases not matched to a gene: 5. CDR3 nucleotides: TGCGCCAGCAGCCGCGGGACTAGCGCCCGCACAGATACGCAGTATTTT. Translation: CASSRGTSARTDTQYF.

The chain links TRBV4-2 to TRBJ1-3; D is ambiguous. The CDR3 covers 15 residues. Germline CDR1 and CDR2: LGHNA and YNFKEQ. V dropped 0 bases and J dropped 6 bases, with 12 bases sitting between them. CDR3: CASSQEIRTINTIYF. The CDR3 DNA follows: TGTGCCAGCAGCCAAGAAATCCGGACGATAAACACCATATATTTT.

In DNA, the CDR3 is TGTGCCAGCAGACGGACAGGGAACGGCGAGCAGTACTTC. It translates to CASRRTGNGEQYF. This chain links TRBV7-2 with TRBJ2-7, with 8 nucleotides matching TRBD1. Germline lookup yields CDR1 SGHTA and CDR2 FQGNSA. After removal of 6 bases from V and 6 bases from J, the junction contained 7 bases not matched to a gene. This CDR3 has 13 amino acids.